The 8 T cell receptor beta chains presented below share a single source sample, sequenced in a study of CD8+CD57+ T cells in acquired aplastic anemia. Profiling of TCR beta VDJ combinations and CDR3 sequences used genomic DNA as template. TCRdb analysed the reads with MiXCR anew, one entry per CDR3 protein. The profile covers about 160,000 distinct CDR3 sequences, with 71% appearing a single time and approximately 42% taken by the ten largest. Flow cytometry had shown expanded CD8+CD57+ cells in the patients chosen for sequencing. The sequencing input was sorted CD4+, CD8+, or CD8+CD57+ T cells (not recorded which) from PBMCs. These receptors all come from a human donor with aplastic anemia.

The chain has TRBV2 and TRBJ1-5, with no clear D. The CDR3 is 15 residues long. Germline V gives CDR1 SNHLY, CDR2 FYNNEI. V lost 4 bases and J 0 bases, leaving 10 bases between the germline ends. The CDR3 sequence is CASSVFGDSNQPQHF. CDR3 nucleotides: TGTGCCAGCAGTGTTTTTGGAGATAGCAATCAGCCCCAGCATTTT.

The gene calls are TRBV20-1 and TRBJ1-5; perhaps TRBD1 as D (5 bases). In germline, CDR1 is DFQATT, CDR2 SNEGSKA (reference sequence). Trimming left V 2 bases short and J 1 base short, with 9 bases between. This CDR3 is 14 amino acids long. Written as DNA, the CDR3 is TGCAGTGCTAGATCTGGGGGGAGCAATCAGCCCCAGCATTTT. It translates to CSARSGGSNQPQHF.

The chain is built from TRBV7-6 and TRBJ2-3; D could derive from TRBD1 or TRBD2 (6 bases each). Between the trimmed V and J ends, which lost 4 bases and 0 bases, there was a span of 14 bases. The CDR3 is made up of 16 amino acids. The germline V gene has CDR1 SGHVS and CDR2 FNYEAQ. The CDR3 is CASSSTGGWSTDTQYF. The CDR3 DNA sequence: TGTGCCAGCAGCTCTACCGGGGGCTGGAGCACAGATACGCAGTATTTT.

V usage is TRBV4-2 and J usage is TRBJ1-5; D is uncertain. The CDR3 loop spans 14 amino acids. Germline CDR1 and CDR2: LGHNA and YNFKEQ. Trimming left V 1 base short and J 5 bases short, with 9 bases between. This CDR3 is CASSQGDGDQPQHF. The CDR3 DNA reads TGTGCCAGCAGCCAAGGTGACGGCGATCAGCCCCAGCATTTT.

This clonotype was found once. The chain links TRBV7-3 to TRBJ2-5, with 12 bases that match TRBD1. This CDR3 has 16 amino acids. CDR1 is SGHTA and CDR2 is FQGTGA in the germline V gene. The V segment lost 4 bases and the J segment 11 bases; nucleotides outside the gene matches: 14. CDR3 region: CASSSGTGGGTDTQYF. The CDR3 DNA is TGTGCCAGCAGCTCCGGGACAGGGGGCGGCACAGATACGCAGTACTTC.

This clonotype was detected only a few times. The CDR3 sequence: CASSGQYSNQPQHF. CDR3 bases: TGTGCCAGCAGTGGACAGTACAGCAATCAGCCCCAGCATTTT. The chain carries TRBV27 and TRBJ1-5, with D perhaps TRBD1 (6 bases). Germline V gene data show CDR1 as MNHEY and CDR2 as SMNVEV (reference sequence). Trimming pared 5 bases from V and 1 base from J, leaving 9 bases between. This CDR3 region has 14 residues.

This clonotype appeared once. The rearrangement uses TRBV7-3 and TRBJ2-2; 10 bases align to TRBD2. There are 14 residues in the CDR3. V was clipped by 7 bases and J by 3 bases; unmatched bases: 2. The germline CDR1 and CDR2 sequences are SGHTA and FQGTGA. CDR3 in DNA: TGTGCCAGCAAAACTAGCGGGGACACCGGGGAGCTGTTTTTT. Translated, it gives CASKTSGDTGELFF.

The gene calls are TRBV19 and TRBJ2-1, with D maybe TRBD2 (6 bases). There are 16 residues in the CDR3. Trimming took off 0 bases at V and 14 bases at J, with 23 bases between the two ends. Per the germline V gene, CDR1 is LNHDA and CDR2 is SQIVND (reference sequence). The CDR3 DNA reads TGTGCCAGTAGTATAGATCATGCGGGGCGAGGATTTGGGGAGTTCTTC. Translating it yields CASSIDHAGRGFGEFF.